The present entry profiles one T cell receptor beta chain with its context. What it binds is not known. The entry originates in a study of blood T cells in healthy people across ages. Study findings and constraints: Shifts in expanded clonotypes may have been confounded by donor CMV status, which was unknown. Strong correlation linked observed beta diversity and percent naive T cells.

It was with a sample-barcoded 5' primer and a J-beta primer mix that a second PCR of about 6 to 12 cycles was run. Each CDR3 protein gets one entry after TCRdb re-called the 5' RACE reads with MiXCR. The table lists under 750,000 distinct CDR3 sequences, around 48% of them singletons. The CDR3 sequence is 15 residues long. The germline V gene has CDR1 MNHEY and CDR2 SMNVEV (reference sequence). Trimming pared 3 bases from V and 5 bases from J, leaving 14 bases between. This chain joins TRBV27 and TRBJ1-5; the D is unclear. This clonotype originated in an elderly man in good health. Sequenced sample: blood. DNA of the CDR3: TGTGCCAGCAGTTTTGGCGGCGACCTCCATCAGCCCCAGCATTTT. The encoded protein is CASSFGGDLHQPQHF.